Below are 25 T cell receptor beta chains sequenced from a single sample in a study of blood T cells in healthy people across ages. Alongside a J-beta primer mix, a sample-barcoded 5' primer served in a second PCR lasting about 6 to 11 cycles. TCRdb redid the calling of the 5' RACE reads with MiXCR, one entry per CDR3 protein. The repertoire holds fewer than 950,000 distinct CDR3 sequences, with roughly 35% as singletons. The sequenced sample consisted of blood. Receptors were obtained from a young man in good health.

This clonotype has just a few counts. The chain links TRBV20-1 to TRBJ2-5, with D maybe TRBD2 (6 bases). V shed 5 bases and J shed 5 bases, with 12 bases lying between them. The CDR3 runs to 12 residues. Germline CDR1 and CDR2: DFQATT and SNEGSKA (reference sequence). The CDR3 DNA sequence: TGCAGTGCTTTCTACCGGGGGGAGACCCAGTACTTC. Residues: CSAFYRGETQYF.

This clonotype showed up many times. V is TRBV29-1 and J is TRBJ2-1; tentatively, D is TRBD2 (6 bases). The V end lost 5 bases, the J end lost 0 bases, and 11 bases lay between the germline ends. The length of the CDR3 is 14 residues. CDR1 is SQVTM and CDR2 is ANQGSEA in the germline V gene. DNA of the CDR3: TGCAGCGTTAGGAGGGCCGTCTCCTACAATGAGCAGTTCTTC. Its protein product is CSVRRAVSYNEQFF.

This clonotype was picked up a small number of times. The chain employs TRBV10-3 and TRBJ2-4; D assignment may be TRBD1 or TRBD2 (5 bases each). CDR1 ENHRY and CDR2 SYGVKD come from the germline V gene. The CDR3 sequence is 15 residues long. V was cut by 6 bases and J by 3 bases, with 15 bases left in between. The CDR3: CAISGTAEDKNIQYF. DNA of the CDR3: TGTGCCATCAGCGGGACGGCAGAGGACAAAAACATTCAGTACTTC.

This clonotype has more than one count but fewer than ten. J is TRBJ2-3 and V is TRBV20-1, with 8 bases aligning to TRBD2. The V gene end was trimmed by 1 base and the J gene end by 6 bases; junction bases not matched to a gene: 9. From germline, CDR1 is DFQATT and CDR2 SNEGSKA (reference sequence). The CDR3 consists of 15 residues. The CDR3 region is CSARADAGGGDTQYF. Here the CDR3 DNA reads TGCAGTGCTAGAGCTGACGCGGGGGGAGGGGATACGCAGTATTTT.

This clonotype was observed many times. V gene TRBV7-3 combines with J gene TRBJ2-5; D not resolved. Germline V gives CDR1 SGHTA, CDR2 FQGTGA. V lost 10 bases, J lost 5 bases, and 17 bases lay in between. The CDR3 runs to 13 residues. CDR3 in amino acids: CATHGPQNETQYF. As DNA, the CDR3 is TGTGCCACCCACGGGCCCCAAAACGAGACCCAGTACTTC.

The V gene is TRBV20-1, the J gene TRBJ2-4; weak D call: TRBD2 (6 bases). The J call is doubtful: the DNA matches TRBJ2-7 better. Germline CDR1 DFQATT, CDR2 SNEGSKA (reference sequence). This CDR3 has 14 residues. DNA of the CDR3: TGCAGTGCTAGAAGGGACTCTGGAACCTACGAGCAGTACTTC. Protein product: CSARRDSGTYEQYF.

This clonotype was seen a few times. The chain carries TRBV7-9 and TRBJ1-2; D is unclear. In germline, CDR1 is SEHNR, CDR2 FQNEAQ (reference sequence). The V gene lost 1 base and the J gene lost 7 bases, with 22 bases spanning the gap. This CDR3 is built from 17 residues. The CDR3 region is CASSLVRPVEGMGGYTF. CDR3 nucleotides: TGTGCCAGCAGCTTAGTCCGCCCCGTGGAGGGAATGGGTGGCTACACCTTC.

This chain uses TRBV2 with TRBJ2-1; 7 bases match TRBD1. The CDR3 runs to 13 residues. Germline trimming cut 4 bases from V and 7 bases from J; bases unmatched to any gene: 4. The germline CDR1 and CDR2 sequences are SNHLY and FYNNEI. The DNA for the CDR3 is TGTGCCAGCAGTGCGGACAGGACTAATGAGCAGTTCTTC. It translates to CASSADRTNEQFF.

This clonotype was picked up a small number of times. V and J are TRBV12-3 or TRBV12-4 and TRBJ1-2; 9 bases are a match to TRBD1. The CDR3 extends over 16 amino acids. The V gene end was trimmed by 3 bases and the J gene end by 7 bases; junction bases not matched to a gene: 12. The CDR3 here is CASSFTGQGVGRGYTF. CDR3 DNA sequence: TGTGCCAGCAGTTTCACGGGACAGGGTGTGGGTCGTGGCTACACCTTC.

The chain carries TRBV5-1 and TRBJ2-7, with no clear D. V lost 4 bases to trimming and J lost 0 bases, with 11 bases between them. Looked up from germline, CDR1 is SGHRS and CDR2 is YFSETQ. The CDR3 spans 14 residues. The CDR3 reads CASSASGTSYEQYF. The DNA of the CDR3 is TGCGCCAGCAGCGCCTCAGGAACCTCCTACGAGCAGTACTTC.

The chain uses TRBV12-3 or TRBV12-4 and TRBJ2-3, with D possibly being TRBD1 (5 bases). This CDR3 has 17 residues. V dropped 6 bases and J dropped 0 bases, with 19 bases sitting between them. The CDR3 sequence: CASSLLPGRASTDTQYF. The CDR3 DNA reads TGTGCCAGCAGCCTACTACCCGGCAGGGCTAGCACAGATACGCAGTATTTT.

This clonotype was picked up many times. The CDR3 DNA sequence: TGTGCCAGCACCTCCTTAGACAGGTTCTCCTATGGCTACACCTTC. Translated: CASTSLDRFSYGYTF. This sequence joins TRBV27 and TRBJ1-2, with D maybe TRBD1 (6 bases). V was pared by 7 bases and J by 4 bases, with 19 bases between. CDR3 length: 15 amino acids. The germline V gene encodes CDR1 MNHEY and CDR2 SMNVEV (reference sequence).

Of note for this clonotype: One end of the junction does not line up with germline, which may come from a read error. V gene TRBV5-1 combines with J gene TRBJ2-3, with 7 bases that match TRBD1. This CDR3 comprises 16 residues. Per germline, CDR1 SGHRS and CDR2 YFSETQ. CDR3 region: CASSTDYRGWGDMQYF. In DNA, the CDR3 is TGCGCCAGCAGCACGGATTACAGGGGTTGGGGAGATATGCAGTATTTT.

Remarks on this clonotype: A much larger clone differs from this one at a single base, so this may be a read error. CDR3 coding DNA: TGTGCCAGCAGCCCGGGGGACTCCTTACAAGAGACCCAGTACTTC. It codes for CASSPGDSLQETQYF. The rearrangement links TRBV7-2 to TRBJ2-5; D possibly corresponds to TRBD2 (6 bases). Germline assignment: CDR1 SGHTA and CDR2 FQGNSA. The CDR3 runs 15 residues. V was pared by 5 bases and J by 2 bases, with 15 bases between.

This clonotype showed up many times. The rearrangement uses TRBV7-8 and TRBJ2-3; D unclear. The V end lost 2 bases, the J end lost 4 bases, and 7 bases lay between the germline ends. The CDR3 extends over 13 amino acids. Germline-derived CDR1 and CDR2 are SGHVS and FQNEAQ. The CDR3 DNA sequence: TGTGCCAGCAGCTTAAGTTTGGCAGATACGCAGTATTTT. Residues: CASSLSLADTQYF.

A few counts support this clonotype. J is TRBJ2-7 and V is TRBV20-1, with D perhaps assigned TRBD1 or TRBD2 (5 bases each). Germline values: CDR1 DFQATT, CDR2 SNEGSKA (reference sequence). V shed 2 bases and J shed 0 bases, with 11 bases lying between them. The CDR3 runs 14 residues. CDR3 in DNA: TGCAGTGCTAGAAAATCGGGGCCCTCCTACGAGCAGTACTTC. Its translation: CSARKSGPSYEQYF.

Concerning this clonotype: Germline and junction disagree at one end, which may indicate a read error. This chain connects TRBV30 to TRBJ2-1; possibly TRBD1 for D (5 bases). The CDR3 runs 15 residues. CDR1 and CDR2 (germline): GTSNPN, SVGIG (reference sequence). CDR3 in DNA: TGTGCGTGGAGTGTAGGATCTCAGGGTCGGGATGAGCAGTTCTTC. Its translation: CAWSVGSQGRDEQFF.

This sequence joins TRBV6-2 or TRBV6-3 and TRBJ1-2, with D hard to call. The CDR3 consists of 18 residues. Trimming stripped 4 bases from V and 2 bases from J, with 23 bases between. The germline gives CDR1 MNHEY, CDR2 SVGEGT. The CDR3 region has the DNA TGTGCCAGCAGTTTAGACCCCCTATTCGGGCAGCGAAACTATGGCTACACCTTC. This translates into CASSLDPLFGQRNYGYTF.

The rearrangement uses TRBV20-1 and TRBJ1-3; D possibly corresponds to TRBD1 (6 bases). The length of the CDR3 is 14 residues. Looked up from germline, CDR1 is DFQATT and CDR2 is SNEGSKA (reference sequence). The ends were cut back, 2 bases at V and 0 bases at J, with 8 bases in the middle. This chain's CDR3 is CSARKQGSGNTIYF. The CDR3 nucleotides are TGCAGTGCTAGAAAACAGGGCTCTGGAAACACCATATATTTT.

The chain carries TRBV7-2 and TRBJ2-1; D uncertain. Trimming took off 4 bases at V and 9 bases at J, with 10 bases between the two ends. Germline values: CDR1 SGHTA, CDR2 FQGNSA. There are 12 residues in the CDR3. The CDR3 here is CASSSLRSEQFF. CDR3 sequence (DNA): TGTGCCAGCAGCTCTTTGAGGAGTGAGCAGTTCTTC. Based on the CDR3 plus reference TRBV7-2 and TRBJ2-1, the full variable domain is GAGVSQSPSNKVTEKGKDVELRCDPISGHTALYWYRQSLGQGLEFLIYFQGNSAPDKSGLPSDRFSAERTGGSVSTLTIQRTQQEDSAVYLCASSSLRSEQFFGPGTRLTVL.

This clonotype was observed once. The J gene is TRBJ2-1, the V gene TRBV12-3 or TRBV12-4; TRBD1 is a possible D gene (5 bases). The CDR3 contains 11 residues. The V gene lost 11 bases and the J gene lost 7 bases, with 12 bases spanning the gap. The CDR3 DNA sequence: TGTGCCTCAACCAGGGTTAATGAGCAGTTCTTC. It codes for CASTRVNEQFF.

This rearrangement joins TRBV6-2 or TRBV6-3 to TRBJ2-1; D is unclear. The CDR3 covers 12 residues. Germline values: CDR1 MNHEY, CDR2 SVGEGT. V was shortened by 2 bases and J by 9 bases, with 8 bases between the two germline ends. Here the CDR3 DNA reads TGTGCCAGCAGTTACAGTCTTTCTGAGCAGTTCTTC. Translation: CASSYSLSEQFF.

This chain uses TRBV30 with TRBJ2-3, with TRBD1 matching over 9 bases. Per germline, CDR1 GTSNPN and CDR2 SVGIG (reference sequence). The CDR3 has 14 residues. V trimming: 4 bases; J trimming: 6 bases; junction bases outside the gene matches: 8. The CDR3 DNA is TGTGCCTGGAACCTCGGACAGGGGATTGATACGCAGTATTTT. As protein: CAWNLGQGIDTQYF.

This clonotype appeared many times. CDR3 sequence (DNA): TGCAGTGCTAGAGTTCCTCGGACTAGCGGGGGGCTTTTTACCTACGAGCAGTACTTC. This codes for CSARVPRTSGGLFTYEQYF. The V gene is TRBV20-1, the J gene TRBJ2-7; TRBD2 aligns across 14 bases. Germline V gene data show CDR1 as DFQATT and CDR2 as SNEGSKA (reference sequence). The ends lost 1 base at V and 2 bases at J; junction bases unmatched: 13. The CDR3 length is 19 residues.

Comments on this clonotype: At one end, the junction sequence differs from germline, possibly due to a read error. The CDR3 loop reads CASSVADGYGYTF. As DNA, the CDR3 is TGTGCCAGCAGTGTAGCAGACGGATATGGCTACACCTTC. This sequence joins TRBV12-3 or TRBV12-4 and TRBJ1-2; D unclear. The CDR3 totals 13 residues.